The 22 T cell receptor beta chains given below trace back to one sample, sequenced in a study of T cell responses to AZD1222 COVID-19 vaccine. The repertoire was sequenced with immunoSEQ multiplex PCR; TCRdb's copy has only in-frame clones and lacks some. The table lists some 140,000 clones, approximately 92% of them singletons. The source was peripheral blood, collected 28 days after the second AZD1222 dose. These TCRs come from an adult who received the AZD1222 COVID-19 vaccine.

The chain couples TRBV2 to TRBJ2-7; D perhaps matches TRBD1 (9 bases). The germline V and J ends were trimmed by 8 bases and 3 bases, with 20 bases remaining between them. The CDR3 runs to 15 residues. Germline CDR1 reads SNHLY; CDR2 reads FYNNEI. CDR3 in amino acids: CASSGGTGKYYEQYF. CDR3 sequence (DNA): TGTGCCAGCTCGGGAGGGACAGGGAAATACTACGAGCAGTACTTC.

The chain carries TRBV5-8 and TRBJ1-3; no clear D. The germline CDR1 and CDR2 sequences are SGHTS and YDEGEE. The CDR3 runs to 15 residues. Between the trimmed V and J ends, which lost 0 bases and 3 bases, there was a span of 10 bases. The CDR3 sequence is CASSLASPSGNTIYF. The CDR3 region has the DNA TGTGCCAGCAGCTTGGCCTCTCCGAGTGGAAACACCATATATTTT.

The V gene is TRBV10-3, the J gene TRBJ2-7; no clear D. The germline V gene encodes CDR1 ENHRY and CDR2 SYGVKD. The CDR3 is 13 amino acids. Trimming removed 5 bases at V and 4 bases at J, with 12 bases between. In nucleotides, the CDR3 is TGTGCCATCAGTAGCTTTGACAAGTACGAGCAGTACGTC. Translated, it gives CAISSFDKYEQYV.

The gene calls are TRBV5-4 and TRBJ2-5; 12 bases match TRBD2. Germline assignment: CDR1 SGHNT and CDR2 YYREEE (reference sequence). Trimming removed 4 bases from V and 5 bases from J; junction bases left unmatched: 6. The CDR3 totals 15 residues. CDR3 nucleotides: TGTGCCAGCAGCCTACAGGGACTAGCGGGCGAGACCCAGTACTTC. This gives the protein CASSLQGLAGETQYF.

The chain carries TRBV6-5 and TRBJ1-2; D unclear. V lost 2 bases to trimming and J lost 2 bases, with 15 bases between them. Germline V gene sequence: CDR1 MNHEY, CDR2 SVGAGI. CDR3 length equals 16 residues. The CDR3 bases are TGTGCCAGCAGTTACCTAGGCAGGAGAACAAACTATGGCTACACCTTC. Translated, it gives CASSYLGRRTNYGYTF.

CDR3 DNA sequence: TGTGCCACCAGCAGAGACCCGGGGCGGCATACGCAGTATTTT. This translates into CATSRDPGRHTQYF. V usage is TRBV15 and J usage is TRBJ2-3, with D perhaps given as TRBD1 or TRBD2 (5 bases each). Trimming took off 0 bases at V and 7 bases at J, with 11 bases between the two ends. The CDR3 extends over 14 amino acids. CDR1 and CDR2 from the germline V gene are LNHNV and YYDKDF (reference sequence).

This sequence joins TRBV12-3 or TRBV12-4 and TRBJ1-2, with TRBD1 matching 8 bases. The CDR3 length is 13 residues. Trimming removed 5 bases from V and 6 bases from J; junction bases left unmatched: 5. The CDR3 spells CASSQTGVHGYTF. Written as DNA, the CDR3 is TGTGCCAGCAGTCAGACAGGGGTTCATGGCTACACCTTC.

The V and J genes are TRBV18 and TRBJ1-2; TRBD1 is a possible D gene (6 bases). V lost 4 bases to trimming and J lost 4 bases, with 16 bases between them. CDR3 length: 15 amino acids. Looked up from germline, CDR1 is KGHSH and CDR2 is LQKENI. CDR3 amino acids: CASSLETGGTYGYTF. CDR3 DNA: TGTGCCAGCTCACTGGAGACAGGCGGAACCTATGGCTACACCTTC.

V usage is TRBV29-1 and J usage is TRBJ1-2; no definite D call. The CDR3 covers 12 residues. Germline V gene sequence: CDR1 SQVTM, CDR2 ANQGSEA. Trimming left V 3 bases short and J 2 bases short, with 7 bases between. For the CDR3, the DNA is TGCAGCGTTGATGGGATGAACTATGGCTACACCTTC. The encoded protein is CSVDGMNYGYTF.

This clone was detected only once. The chain joins TRBV5-1 to TRBJ2-6; no clear D gene. The CDR3 covers 18 residues. In germline, CDR1 is SGHRS, CDR2 YFSETQ. The V end was cut by 1 base, the J end by 0 bases, with 14 bases between. The CDR3 sequence is CASSLLWDPSSGANVLTF. CDR3 sequence (DNA): TGCGCCAGCAGCTTGCTATGGGATCCTTCCTCTGGGGCCAACGTCCTGACTTTC.

The V gene is TRBV19, the J gene TRBJ2-3; no definite D call. The CDR3 runs 15 residues. Per germline, CDR1 LNHDA and CDR2 SQIVND (reference sequence). V was clipped by 1 base and J by 1 base, with 9 bases between them. This CDR3 is CASSIGGTRTDTQYF. CDR3 DNA: TGTGCCAGTAGTATAGGTGGAACCCGCACAGATACGCAGTATTTT.

The chain carries TRBV2 and TRBJ1-6; D ambiguous. V lost 10 bases, J lost 0 bases, and 13 bases lay in between. CDR1 and CDR2 from the germline V gene are SNHLY and FYNNEI. This CDR3 is 15 amino acids long. DNA of the CDR3: TGTGCCACCGCAGAGGCCCGCTCCTATAATTCACCCCTCCACTTT. This codes for CATAEARSYNSPLHF.

The rearrangement uses TRBV29-1 and TRBJ2-3, with 11 nucleotides matching TRBD2. The CDR3 spans 14 residues. Trimming cost V 4 bases and J 0 bases; bases outside gene matches: 0. From germline, CDR1 is SQVTM and CDR2 ANQGSEA. CDR3 region: CSVGTSGSTDTQYF. The CDR3 DNA reads as TGCAGCGTTGGGACTAGCGGGAGCACAGATACGCAGTATTTT.

This chain uses TRBV5-1 with TRBJ1-2, with a tentative D call TRBD1 (6 bases). The V gene lost 0 bases and the J gene lost 7 bases, with 16 bases spanning the gap. The CDR3 consists of 15 residues. Germline V gives CDR1 SGHRS, CDR2 YFSETQ. The CDR3 DNA is TGCGCCAGCAGCTTGGATTCAGGGTCCAGGGGTGGCTACACCTTC. It encodes CASSLDSGSRGGYTF.

J is TRBJ2-7 and V is TRBV29-1; 12 nucleotides line up with TRBD1. The CDR3 runs to 15 residues. V gave up 6 bases and J gave up 2 bases; unmatched junction bases: 8. Germline loops: CDR1 SQVTM, CDR2 ANQGSEA. The CDR3 spells CSVELRDRGPYEQYF. In DNA form, the CDR3 reads TGCAGCGTCGAACTCCGGGACAGGGGGCCCTACGAGCAGTACTTC.

The chain uses TRBV28 and TRBJ2-3; D could derive from TRBD1 or TRBD2 (5 bases each). Deletions cut 6 bases from V and 4 bases from J, with 26 bases between. Germline V gene sequence: CDR1 MDHEN, CDR2 SYDVKM. The CDR3 has 18 residues. CDR3 protein: CASSPRRGTESGSDTQYF. The CDR3 bases are TGTGCCAGCAGCCCCAGACGGGGCACAGAATCCGGTTCAGATACGCAGTATTTT.

The chain is built from TRBV2 and TRBJ1-6; 7 bases are shared with TRBD1. With 7 bases clipped from V and 8 bases from J, the junction kept 5 bases outside the gene matches. This CDR3 is built from 13 residues. Germline-derived CDR1 and CDR2 are SNHLY and FYNNEI. The CDR3 reads CASTPGGHSPLHF. The CDR3 DNA reads TGTGCCAGCACCCCAGGGGGACATTCACCCCTCCACTTT.

The chain links TRBV7-8 to TRBJ1-5, with D hard to call. This CDR3 region has 13 residues. The germline V and J ends were trimmed by 2 bases and 5 bases, with 7 bases remaining between them. The germline CDR1 and CDR2 sequences are SGHVS and FQNEAQ. CDR3 region: CASSLFRDQPQHF. The CDR3 DNA sequence: TGTGCCAGCAGCTTATTTAGGGATCAGCCCCAGCATTTT. The variable domain in full, completed from reference TRBV7-8 and TRBJ1-5, reads GAGVSQSPRYKVAKRGQDVALRCDPISGHVSLFWYQQALGQGPEFLTYFQNEAQLDKSGLPSDRFFAERPEGSVSTLKIQRTQQEDSAVYLCASSLFRDQPQHFGDGTRLSIL.

The rearrangement links TRBV6-4 to TRBJ1-1; TRBD1 agrees at 7 bases. Germline V CDR1 and CDR2: MRHNA, SNTAGT. With 11 bases clipped from V and 5 bases from J, the junction kept 14 bases outside the gene matches. This CDR3 has 14 residues. This CDR3 reads CARNGRGRGTEAFF. The DNA for the CDR3 is TGTGCCCGCAACGGGAGGGGGCGAGGGACTGAAGCTTTCTTT.

The genes are TRBV12-3 or TRBV12-4 and TRBJ1-1; D is unclear. The length of the CDR3 is 11 residues. V lost 7 bases and J 6 bases, leaving 9 bases between the germline ends. The CDR3 is CASTLRAEAFF. The CDR3 coding sequence is TGTGCCAGCACCTTAAGAGCTGAAGCTTTCTTT.

The chain is built from TRBV6-5 and TRBJ1-5; D is uncertain. Trimming shortened V by 7 bases and J by 2 bases, and 12 bases separated the two germline ends. The CDR3 has 14 amino acids. Germline CDR1 reads MNHEY; CDR2 reads SVGAGI. The CDR3 sequence: CASTGVAGNQPQHF. CDR3 sequence (DNA): TGTGCCAGCACCGGGGTGGCCGGCAATCAGCCCCAGCATTTT.

The chain uses TRBV20-1 and TRBJ1-5; 7 bases map to TRBD1. The CDR3 has 16 residues. V lost 3 bases, J lost 3 bases, and 11 bases stayed unmatched. CDR1 and CDR2 (germline): DFQATT, SNEGSKA (reference sequence). The CDR3 sequence is CSASLGQANFNQPQHF. Written as DNA, the CDR3 is TGCAGTGCTAGTCTCGGACAGGCAAATTTCAATCAGCCCCAGCATTTT.